This T cell receptor (beta chain) was observed in a study of cytotoxic CD8 clonotypes in ibrutinib-treated CLL. About the research overall: Median treatment time before response sampling was 12 months, range 6 to 36. Study findings and constraints: Baseline-level clonality went beyond age-matched healthy donors and moved in step with circulating CD8+ T-cell counts. Among the clonotypes, public ones were uncommon and contracted or held stable on treatment. Ibrutinib response saw clonality rise, and progression saw it return toward baseline.

Only in-frame clones appear in the TCRdb table, and some are missing; sequencing was by immunoSEQ multiplex PCR. The data hold around 70,000 clones, with 90% observed a single time. This clone has only one observation. What it binds is not known. Germline V gene data show CDR1 as SGHNT and CDR2 as YYREEE (reference sequence). V lost 4 bases and J 1 base, leaving 11 bases between the germline ends. This CDR3 comprises 14 residues. The sequence came from a human donor with chronic lymphocytic leukemia. The sample in question was PBMCs, obtained after 12 months of ibrutinib treatment. This chain connects TRBV5-4 to TRBJ2-5, with D possibly matching TRBD1 (6 bases). CDR3 residues: CASSTQGTQETQYF. DNA of the CDR3: TGTGCCAGCAGCACACAGGGTACCCAAGAGACCCAGTACTTC.